Listed below are T cell receptor beta chains from one sample, sequenced in a study of graft-versus-host responses after intestinal transplantation. The table came from immunoSEQ multiplex PCR; TCRdb's copy has only in-frame clones and leaves some out. The sample has over 7,000 clones, less than 85% seen once. The specimen comprised ileum tissue, sampled about 70 weeks after intestinal transplant. Source of these receptors: a human patient who received an intestinal transplant, so some T cells may come from the graft donor. The CDR3 runs from the conserved cysteine through the conserved F or W. The order of the fields is J gene, clone size, D gene, V gene, CDR3 DNA, CDR3 protein. A D gene is named only where the DNA matches it firmly. Expanded clones are given a class, and other clones once, few, many or no size at all.

TRBJ2-7,NA,NA,TRBV28,TGTGCCAGCAGTCTGTACTACGAGCAGTACTTC,CASSLYYEQYF
TRBJ2-7,NA,NA,TRBV9,TGTGCCAGCAGCTCCAGACAGGCTCCAGGCGAGCAGTACTTC,CASSSRQAPGEQYF
TRBJ1-2,NA,NA,TRBV25-1,TGTGCCAGCAGTGAATTAGGAGGAGACTTCTATGGCTACACCTTC,CASSELGGDFYGYTF
TRBJ2-7,NA,NA,TRBV19,TGTGCCAGTACCGCCGGAACAGTCAGCCACGAGCAGTACTTC,CASTAGTVSHEQYF
TRBJ1-6,NA,NA,TRBV5-1,TGCGCCAGCGGCGACGGCTCCTATAATTCACCCCTCCACTTT,CASGDGSYNSPLHF
TRBJ2-7,NA,NA,TRBV2,TGTGCCAGCAAACCCGTCTCCGGGGGGGCAGGGGGTGAGCAGTACTTC,CASKPVSGGAGGEQYF
TRBJ1-1,few,NA,TRBV28,TGTGCCAGCAGGCTACCCCTGGAGTGGGCTGGCACTGAAGCTTTCTTT,CASRLPLEWAGTEAFF
TRBJ1-5,few,NA,TRBV4-1,TGCGCCAGCAGCCATTTCGGGGGGGGTTTAGAGCAGCCCCAGCATTTT,CASSHFGGGLEQPQHF
TRBJ2-3,NA,NA,TRBV9,TGTGCCAGCAGCTTCCGGGACGGAGGCACAGATACGCAGTATTTT,CASSFRDGGTDTQYF
TRBJ1-2,NA,TRBD1,TRBV4-1,TGCGCCAGCAGCCAACCGACAGGGGGGGGGCACTATGGCTACACCTTC,CASSQPTGGGHYGYTF
TRBJ2-5,NA,TRBD2,TRBV5-1,TGCGCCAGCAGCGCGGGACTAGCGGGAGGCCAAGAGACCCAGTACTTC,CASSAGLAGGQETQYF
TRBJ1-1,few,NA,TRBV6-5,TGTGCCAGCAGTTACGCGGCCACGGGTGAAGCTTTCTTT,CASSYAATGEAFF
TRBJ1-1,NA,NA,TRBV5-1,TGCGCCAGCAGCTGGGGGACGGGGAACACTGAAGCTTTCTTT,CASSWGTGNTEAFF
TRBJ1-1,NA,NA,TRBV18,TGTGCCAGCTCACTTTCAAGGAACACTGAAGCTTTCTTT,CASSLSRNTEAFF
TRBJ1-1,NA,TRBD1,TRBV7-8,TGTGCCAGCAGCGCGCGGGACAGATACACTGAAGCTTTCTTT,CASSARDRYTEAFF
TRBJ1-4,NA,NA,TRBV7-9,TGTGCCAGCAGCTTAGGGCTCAGGGATGGTGAAAAACTGTTTTTT,CASSLGLRDGEKLFF
TRBJ2-2,NA,NA,TRBV11-3,TGTGCCAGCAGCCAGGAGGGGAGCGGGACCGGGGAGCTGTTTTTT,CASSQEGSGTGELFF
TRBJ1-5,NA,NA,TRBV19,TGTGCCAGTACCGGGGATTATCGGGCCCAGCATTTT,CASTGDYRAQHF
TRBJ1-2,NA,NA,TRBV6-6,TGTGCCAGCAGTTACGACAGAACCTATGGCTACACCTTC,CASSYDRTYGYTF
TRBJ1-2,NA,NA,TRBV6-1,TGTGCCAGCAGAGAAAGAGAAGGCGCTTACGGCTACACCTTC,CASREREGAYGYTF
TRBJ2-7,NA,TRBD2,TRBV5-1,TGCGCCAGCAGCTTGGGGTACACTAGCGGGAGATCCTACGAGCAGTACTTC,CASSLGYTSGRSYEQYF
TRBJ2-3,NA,NA,TRBV19,TGTGCCAGTAGTATGGGACCACCGGGGCCGACTAGCACAGATACGCAGTATTTT,CASSMGPPGPTSTDTQYF
TRBJ2-2,few,TRBD2,TRBV6-1,TGTGCCAGCAGTGAACTAGCGGGAGGGCCTGCCGGGGAGCTGTTTTTT,CASSELAGGPAGELFF
TRBJ2-3,few,NA,TRBV10-1,TGCGCCAGCAGTGACGGGGTAACTAGAAATACGCAGTATTTT,CASSDGVTRNTQYF
TRBJ2-7,NA,TRBD2,TRBV27,TGTGCCAGCAGATACAGACTAGCGGGACTCACCTACGAGCAGTACTTC,CASRYRLAGLTYEQYF
TRBJ2-3,NA,TRBD2,TRBV6-4,TGTGCCAGCAGTCCCGGGACTAGCATCGGCACAGATACGCAGTATTTT,CASSPGTSIGTDTQYF
TRBJ2-5,few,NA,TRBV18,TGTGCCAGCTCACCCTTTAAAGAGACCCAGTACTTC,CASSPFKETQYF
TRBJ2-1,NA,NA,TRBV7-3,TGTGCCAGCAGGAATCCAGCGGAAAGCTCCTACAATGAGCAGTTCTTC,CASRNPAESSYNEQFF
TRBJ1-5,NA,NA,TRBV6-4,TGTGCCAGCAGTCTTGACGGCAATCAGCCCCAGCATTTT,CASSLDGNQPQHF
TRBJ1-4,NA,TRBD1,TRBV18,TGTGCCAGCTCGACGAACAGGGGGGACAGGGAAAAACTGTTTTTT,CASSTNRGDREKLFF
TRBJ2-3,NA,NA,TRBV5-4,TGTGCCAGCAGCTACCGTAGCACAGATACGCAGTATTTT,CASSYRSTDTQYF
TRBJ2-2,once,NA,TRBV19,TGTGCCAGTAGTGTTCAGGCCGGGGAGCTGTTTTTT,CASSVQAGELFF
TRBJ1-5,NA,TRBD1,TRBV6-5,TGTGCCAGCAGTGAACAGGGGGCACAGCCCCAGCATTTT,CASSEQGAQPQHF
TRBJ2-4,NA,NA,TRBV11-2,TGTGCCAGCAGCTTCGACGGGGCCAAAAACATTCAGTACTTC,CASSFDGAKNIQYF
TRBJ2-1,NA,NA,TRBV19,TGTGCCAGTAGTATTAGGGTTGAGCAGTTCTTC,CASSIRVEQFF
TRBJ1-6,NA,TRBD1,TRBV19,TGTGCCAGTACCTCATCGACAGGGGGAGGGGGTTCACCCCTCCACTTT,CASTSSTGGGGSPLHF
TRBJ2-3,NA,TRBD2,TRBV6-1,TGTGCCAGCAGTGCGGGACTAGCGAGTACGCAGTATTTT,CASSAGLASTQYF
TRBJ1-1,NA,NA,TRBV28,TGTGCCAGCAGTTCCCCTCCAGCGGGACAGAACACTGAAGCTTTCTTT,CASSSPPAGQNTEAFF
TRBJ2-7,NA,NA,TRBV12-5,TGTGCCGTGGGACGGGAAAACTCCTACGAGCAGTACTTC,CAVGRENSYEQYF
TRBJ1-3,NA,TRBD1,TRBV11-3,TGTGCCAGCAGCCCGGGACAGCCGAGCTCTGGAAACACCATATATTTT,CASSPGQPSSGNTIYF
TRBJ1-1,NA,NA,TRBV21-1,TGTGCCAGCCTTGGACAGGGGAACGGCATGAACACTGAAGCTTTCTTT,CASLGQGNGMNTEAFF
TRBJ1-3,NA,NA,TRBV7-9,TGTGCCAGCAGCCTAGGACAGCCGATATCTGGAAACACCATATATTTT,CASSLGQPISGNTIYF
TRBJ2-1,few,NA,TRBV28,TGTGCCAGCAGTTTGGGCAGGGCCTACAATGAGCAGTTCTTC,CASSLGRAYNEQFF
TRBJ2-5,NA,NA,TRBV21-1,TGTGCCAGCAGCGCTTCGGGACAGGGGAACCAAGAGACCCAGTACTTC,CASSASGQGNQETQYF
TRBJ2-7,few,NA,TRBV21-1,TGTGCCAGCAGGGGACCCACCTACGAGCAGTACTTC,CASRGPTYEQYF
TRBJ2-1,few,NA,TRBV15,TGTGCCACCAGCAGAGATTTAGGGGAGCAGTTCTTC,CATSRDLGEQFF
TRBJ2-5,few,TRBD1,TRBV18,TGTGCCAGCTCTACCAGGGGGGAGACCCAGTACTTC,CASSTRGETQYF
TRBJ1-3,NA,NA,TRBV5-1,TGCGCCAGCAGCCCGAATATCGGGGGTCCCTCTGGAAACACCATATATTTT,CASSPNIGGPSGNTIYF
TRBJ2-3,NA,TRBD2,TRBV11-3,TGTGCCAGCAGCTGGGGACTAGCGGGAGGCGATACGCAGTATTTT,CASSWGLAGGDTQYF
TRBJ1-1,NA,NA,TRBV19,TGTGCCAGTAGTATAGATCTATCCTATACCCCAGATGAAGCTTTCTTT,CASSIDLSYTPDEAFF
TRBJ1-3,NA,NA,TRBV7-9,TGTGCCAGCAGCTTATCGACCGGCGGATCTGGAAACACCATATATTTT,CASSLSTGGSGNTIYF
TRBJ2-3,NA,NA,TRBV7-3,TGTGCCAGCAGCCCGAGCACAGATACGCAGTATTTT,CASSPSTDTQYF
TRBJ2-3,NA,NA,TRBV12-2,TGTGCAAGTCGCTTAGCACCTACTAGCGGGAGGGCCACAGATACGCAGTATTTT,CASRLAPTSGRATDTQYF
TRBJ1-1,NA,NA,TRBV6-5,TGTGCCAGCAGTTACCTAGGGTTTGACACTGAAGCTTTCTTT,CASSYLGFDTEAFF
TRBJ1-1,NA,NA,TRBV7-9,NA,CASSLVRTGVPEAFF